This TCR beta chain appears in the sequencing data of a study of cytomegalovirus exposure and HLA in healthy donors. Overall study results and limits: TCR beta chains numbering more than 150 were designated cytomegalovirus-associated. Immune exposure data for these donors was limited to CMV serostatus. CMV antigen specificity was confirmed in vitro for a few CMV-associated chains.

Trimming took 6 bases from V and 6 from J; bases not matched to a gene: 10. Germline CDR1 reads MNHEY; CDR2 reads SMNVEV (reference sequence). The CDR3 totals 15 residues. 13 Jbeta primers and 60 Vbeta primers were used for the PCR. In the authors' workflow: Roughly 12 million of some 80 million unique TCR beta chains were shared, per a later count. Assay: immunoSEQ multiplex PCR; the TCRdb copy retains only in-frame clones and omits some. V, J and clone size derive from that table, while D and trimming were established from the DNA sequence. The table has 85,000 to 100,000 clones, roughly 86% seen once; the top ten hold roughly 5.5%. Concerning this clone: The antigen is undetermined.

V is TRBV27 and J is TRBJ1-3; TRBD1 aligns across 8 bases. This TCR was sampled from a woman younger than 30 in good health and CMV-seropositive. What was sequenced was PBMCs. The CDR3 spells CASRPPRQGINTIYF. In nucleotides, the CDR3 is TGTGCCAGCAGACCACCCCGACAGGGGATAAACACCATATATTTT.